This record looks at one T cell receptor beta chain sequence and its context. Its antigen is currently unknown. The sample is drawn from a study of T cell responses to AZD1222 COVID-19 vaccine. The CDR3 runs to 16 residues. Germline CDR1 MGHRA, CDR2 YSYEKL. Trimming shortened V by 4 bases and J by 1 base, and 15 bases separated the two germline ends. Study-wide points: White British donors predominated, females outnumbered males, and clonal diversity was possibly underestimated. The study sampled repertoires only after the peak T cell response.

The table came from immunoSEQ multiplex PCR; TCRdb's copy has only in-frame clones and leaves some out. The profile shows some 170,000 clones, roughly 92% of them singletons. Second doses were pooled across both intervals (about 4 or about 12 weeks). The sequence was obtained from an adult who received the AZD1222 COVID-19 vaccine. The rearrangement joins TRBV4-1 to TRBJ2-3; D ambiguous. Specimen: peripheral blood, collected 28 days after the second AZD1222 dose. CDR3 in amino acids: CASSRQTGYGTDTQYF. In nucleotides, the CDR3 is TGCGCCAGCAGCCGGCAGACTGGCTATGGCACAGATACGCAGTATTTT.